Listed here are 10 T cell receptor beta chains from one sample, sequenced in a study of T cell responses to AZD1222 COVID-19 vaccine. TCRdb keeps only in-frame clones here, not all; method: immunoSEQ multiplex PCR. The table includes roughly 150,000 clones, 80% to 95% detected once. Specimen: peripheral blood, collected 28 days after the second AZD1222 dose. Receptors originate from an adult who received the AZD1222 COVID-19 vaccine.

This clone was counted only a few times. The V gene is TRBV30, the J gene TRBJ2-2, with 8 bases fitting TRBD2. The CDR3 has 15 residues. V lost 7 bases and J lost 5; bases outside the gene matches: 12. Germline V gives CDR1 GTSNPN, CDR2 SVGIG (reference sequence). The CDR3 loop is CASAENSGKTGELFF. In DNA, the CDR3 is TGTGCCTCGGCTGAGAATAGCGGGAAGACCGGGGAGCTGTTTTTT.

The chain uses TRBV6-1 and TRBJ1-5; no definite D call. Germline V lookup: CDR1 MNHNS, CDR2 SASEGT. The CDR3 has 12 amino acids. V was shortened by 1 base and J by 10 bases, with 8 bases between the two germline ends. The CDR3 coding sequence is TGTGCCAGCAGTGAAGGCGGTCGACCCCAGCATTTT. Amino acid sequence: CASSEGGRPQHF.

There are a few counts of this clone. This chain connects TRBV16 to TRBJ2-1; a weak D match, TRBD1 (6 bases). Deletions cut 4 bases from V and 8 bases from J, with 9 bases between. CDR1 and CDR2 (germline): KGHSY, FQNENV. The CDR3 is 12 amino acids. CDR3 nucleotides: TGTGCCAGCAGCCTACAGGGTGATGAGCAGTTCTTC. Its protein is CASSLQGDEQFF. The complete variable domain, with remaining parts taken from reference TRBV16 and TRBJ2-1, reads GEEVAQTPKHLVRGEGQKAKLYCAPIKGHSYVFWYQQVLKNEFKFLISFQNENVFDETGMPKERFSAKCLPNSPCSLEIQATKLEDSAVYFCASSLQGDEQFFGPGTRLTVL.

The chain employs TRBV7-9 and TRBJ2-7, with 8 bases that match TRBD1. Unmatched junction bases numbered 5, after V lost 4 bases and J lost 3 bases. Germline lookup yields CDR1 SEHNR and CDR2 FQNEAQ (reference sequence). This CDR3 has 14 amino acids. Written as DNA, the CDR3 is TGTGCCAGCAGCTCTGGGGACAGGTACTACGAGCAGTACTTC. Its translation: CASSSGDRYYEQYF. The full variable domain, its missing parts supplied by reference TRBV7-9 and TRBJ2-7, is DTGVSQNPRHKITKRGQNVTFRCDPISEHNRLYWYRQTLGQGPEFLTYFQNEAQLEKSRLLSDRFSAERPKGSFSTLEIQRTEQGDSAMYLCASSSGDRYYEQYFGPGTRLTVT.

The sample holds one count of this clone. The chain has TRBV7-2 and TRBJ1-4; D gene unclear. Trimming cost V 5 bases and J 4 bases, with 11 bases left between them. This CDR3 region has 14 residues. Germline V lookup: CDR1 SGHTA, CDR2 FQGNSA. CDR3 sequence (DNA): TGTGCCAGCAGCATAAGGCAGTATAATGAAAAACTGTTTTTT. Translated: CASSIRQYNEKLFF.

CDR3: CASSLDPPPNEKLFF. DNA of the CDR3: TGCGCCAGCAGCTTGGACCCCCCCCCTAATGAAAAACTGTTTTTT. The gene calls are TRBV5-1 and TRBJ1-4; D ambiguous. Germline V CDR1 and CDR2: SGHRS, YFSETQ. Trimming cost V 0 bases and J 3 bases, with 9 bases left between them. CDR3 size: 15 residues.

The chain employs TRBV7-9 and TRBJ2-3; 7 positions agree with TRBD1. Trimming removed 1 base from V and 5 bases from J; junction bases left unmatched: 3. Germline assignment: CDR1 SEHNR and CDR2 FQNEAQ (reference sequence). CDR3 length equals 14 residues. As DNA, the CDR3 is TGTGCCAGCAGCTTAGACTACAGGGGAGATACGCAGTATTTT. This codes for CASSLDYRGDTQYF.

CDR3 sequence (DNA): TGTGCCACCAGTGATCCGGGACAGGGGTCTAGCGAGCAGTACTTC. It codes for CATSDPGQGSSEQYF. The genes are TRBV24-1 and TRBJ2-7, with 10 positions matching TRBD1. With 3 bases clipped from V and 6 bases from J, the junction kept 7 bases outside the gene matches. Germline V gene lookup returns CDR1 KGHDR and CDR2 SFDVKD. This CDR3 contains 15 residues.

V usage is TRBV24-1 and J usage is TRBJ2-2; D remains unclear. The CDR3 has 17 residues. The V gene lost 0 bases and the J gene lost 7 bases, with 17 bases spanning the gap. The germline gives CDR1 KGHDR, CDR2 SFDVKD. In nucleotides, the CDR3 is TGTGCCACCAGTGATTTGATGGATGGCATTCGTCTCGGGGAGCTGTTTTTT. Translating gives CATSDLMDGIRLGELFF.

V usage is TRBV18 and J usage is TRBJ1-1; 10 bases fit TRBD1. Germline values: CDR1 KGHSH, CDR2 LQKENI. Unmatched junction bases numbered 10, after V lost 2 bases and J lost 1 base. CDR3 length equals 18 residues. The CDR3 DNA reads as TGTGCCAGCTCACCATTCGGGACAGGGGTGAAGGGGAACACTGAAGCTTTCTTT. This sequence encodes CASSPFGTGVKGNTEAFF.